This T cell receptor beta chain was identified in a study of OX40 agonist ivuxolimab in advanced cancers. Background on the study: Under the entry rules, prior anti-PD-1, anti-PD-L1 or anti-CTLA-4 therapy was allowed, and 35% to 40% had some. Findings and limits, study-wide: There was clonal expansion of CD4+ and CD8+ blood T cells by week 6 at 0.1 to 3.0 mg/kg.

The V end was cut by 3 bases, the J end by 6 bases, with 4 bases between. The CDR3 contains 11 residues. The germline V gene encodes CDR1 MNHEY and CDR2 SMNVEV (reference sequence). On this clone: Its antigen remains unknown.

TCRdb keeps only in-frame clones here, not all; method: immunoSEQ multiplex PCR. The sample has about 110,000 clones, approximately 89% seen once. Patients were excluded for autoimmune disease history or systemic immunosuppression. The sequenced sample was CD4+ or CD8+ T cells sorted from blood, obtained in a trial of the OX40 agonist ivuxolimab. This chain links TRBV27 with TRBJ2-3; no clear D gene. The origin of this receptor is an adult with an advanced solid tumor such as melanoma, head and neck, liver or kidney cancer. Here the CDR3 reads CASSFMDTQYF. CDR3 nucleotide sequence: TGTGCCAGCAGTTTTATGGATACGCAGTATTTT.